The 16 T cell receptor beta chains below all came from one sample that was sequenced in a study of cytomegalovirus exposure and HLA in healthy donors. PCR primers comprised 60 Vbeta and 13 Jbeta primers. Method: immunoSEQ multiplex PCR; TCRdb's copy keeps in-frame clones and lacks some. The sample records under 200,000 clones, roughly 73% being singletons. The sequencing input was PBMCs. Receptors originate from a woman in her forties in good health and CMV-seropositive.

The chain joins TRBV4-2 to TRBJ2-3; D is unclear. Trimming removed 0 bases at V and 5 bases at J, with 18 bases between. Germline V lookup: CDR1 LGHNA, CDR2 YNFKEQ. The CDR3 loop spans 17 amino acids. CDR3: CASSQESYSSTLDTQYF. The CDR3 bases are TGTGCCAGCAGCCAAGAGAGCTACAGCTCGACCTTAGATACGCAGTATTTT.

The V and J genes are TRBV21-1 and TRBJ1-1. TRBV21-1 is a documented pseudogene. The CDR3 consists of 18 residues. As DNA, the CDR3 is TGTGCCAGCAGCATCGGGTCGGGGTGCGCCGGGGGGGACACTGAAGCTTTCTTT. Its protein product is CASSIGSGCAGGDTEAFF.

The chain links TRBV5-1 to TRBJ2-7; possible D gene TRBD2, 6 bases. There are 13 residues in the CDR3. V gave up 5 bases and J gave up 2 bases, with 11 bases separating them. Germline V gene sequence: CDR1 SGHRS, CDR2 YFSETQ. The DNA for the CDR3 is TGCGCCAGCAGACTTTCTAGCGCCTACGAGCAGTACTTC. Protein sequence: CASRLSSAYEQYF.

The gene calls are TRBV4-2 and TRBJ2-3; TRBD2 agrees at 8 bases. This CDR3 is built from 17 residues. The V and J ends lost 8 bases and 4 bases, in that order; junction bases with no gene match: 17. CDR1 is LGHNA and CDR2 is YNFKEQ in the germline V gene. CDR3 nucleotide sequence: TGTGCCAGCGTAAAGGTAGGGAGGCGGGAGGAGGCAGATACGCAGTATTTT. Its translation: CASVKVGRREEADTQYF.

This sequence joins TRBV5-4 and TRBJ2-2; the match to TRBD2 covers 8 bases. The germline V gene encodes CDR1 SGHNT and CDR2 YYREEE (reference sequence). The CDR3 contains 15 residues. J gave up 3 bases and V 6 bases, and 7 bases lay outside the gene matches. DNA of the CDR3: TGTGCCAGCAAGGCGGGAGGTAGGGACACCGGGGAGCTGTTTTTT. Translated: CASKAGGRDTGELFF.

J is TRBJ2-1 and V is TRBV5-4; D may be TRBD2 (7 bases). Germline V gives CDR1 SGHNT, CDR2 YYREEE (reference sequence). This CDR3 is 16 amino acids long. Trimming took 0 bases from V and 5 from J, leaving 15 bases between them. The CDR3 DNA is TGTGCCAGCAGCTTGGGGACCGGGGGGCGCAACAATGAGCAGTTCTTC. This codes for CASSLGTGGRNNEQFF.

J is TRBJ2-1 and V is TRBV4-2; TRBD2 might be the D (6 bases). This CDR3 has 16 residues. V lost 4 bases, J lost 3 bases, and 16 bases lay in between. The germline V gene encodes CDR1 LGHNA and CDR2 YNFKEQ. CDR3 sequence reads: CASSPAGINVYNEQFF. CDR3 sequence (DNA): TGTGCCAGCAGCCCGGCGGGAATTAATGTCTACAATGAGCAGTTCTTC.

The V and J genes are TRBV27 and TRBJ1-2; D may be TRBD1 (5 bases). CDR1 and CDR2 from the germline V gene are MNHEY and SMNVEV (reference sequence). The CDR3 contains 14 residues. V shed 2 bases and J shed 7 bases, with 14 bases lying between them. In nucleotides, the CDR3 is TGTGCCAGCAGTTTACAAGGGGCGTCTGGTGGCTACACCTTC. It specifies CASSLQGASGGYTF.

The chain uses TRBV28 and TRBJ2-1; 7 bases align to TRBD2. There are 15 residues in the CDR3. From germline, CDR1 is MDHEN and CDR2 SYDVKM. V was pared by 7 bases and J by 4 bases, with 10 bases of the junction left unmatched. The CDR3 DNA follows: TGTGCCAGCACCCCCCCCCTGGGAGGGTACAATGAGCAGTTCTTC. It is translated as CASTPPLGGYNEQFF.

In nucleotides, the CDR3 is TGTGCCAGCAGCCCCGGACAGTTTTACAATGAGCAGTTCTTC. Translation: CASSPGQFYNEQFF. The chain employs TRBV7-9 and TRBJ2-1, with TRBD1 as a possible D gene (6 bases). Per germline, CDR1 SEHNR and CDR2 FQNEAQ (reference sequence). Between the trimmed V and J ends, which lost 5 bases and 4 bases, there was a span of 12 bases. The CDR3 is 14 amino acids.

Concerning this clone: One junction end does not reproduce the germline sequence, and a read error may be involved. The chain is built from TRBV7-7 and TRBJ2-7; the D gene is possibly TRBD2 (6 bases). This CDR3 is built from 16 residues. The germline CDR1 and CDR2 sequences are SSHAT and FNYEAQ (reference sequence). The CDR3 protein is CASSPGGTSRSLEQYF. The DNA of the CDR3 is TGTGCTAGCAGCCCGGGTGGTACTAGCCGGAGCCTCGAGCAGTACTTC.

The chain carries TRBV29-1 and TRBJ2-1; weak D call: TRBD1 (6 bases). This CDR3 is built from 16 residues. V shed 4 bases and J shed 8 bases, with 24 bases lying between them. Germline assignment: CDR1 SQVTM and CDR2 ANQGSEA. The CDR3 spells CSVVPARRVTGDEQFF. In DNA form, the CDR3 reads TGCAGCGTTGTGCCGGCTCGGCGGGTGACAGGCGATGAGCAGTTCTTC.

The chain combines TRBV7-9 with TRBJ2-5; D perhaps matches TRBD1 (6 bases). Near its end, the DNA agrees better with TRBJ2-7, so the J call may be wrong. This CDR3 has 17 residues. Germline assignment: CDR1 SEHNR and CDR2 FQNEAQ (reference sequence). Here the CDR3 DNA reads TGTGCCAGCAGCCCAGTAGGTGGAGGTCAGGGGACCCACGAGCAGTACTTC. The encoded protein is CASSPVGGGQGTHEQYF.

The chain combines TRBV6-6 with TRBJ2-7, with TRBD1 matching 12 bases. Germline CDR1 MNHNY, CDR2 SVGAGI (reference sequence). This CDR3 spans 16 amino acids. After removal of 4 bases from V and 6 bases from J, the junction contained 10 bases not matched to a gene. CDR3 sequence (DNA): TGTGCCAGCAGTTCTACAATGGGACAGGGGGCGTCCGAGCAGTACTTC. It is translated as CASSSTMGQGASEQYF.

The V call is TRBV6-5, the J call TRBJ2-1; 9 positions match TRBD2. The germline gives CDR1 MNHEY, CDR2 SVGAGI. This CDR3 has 15 amino acids. J lost 4 bases, V lost 6 bases, and 7 bases had no gene match. The CDR3 DNA reads as TGTGCCAGCAGGCGGCGGGAGGGCCGATACAATGAGCAGTTCTTC. It is translated as CASRRREGRYNEQFF.

This chain connects TRBV7-9 to TRBJ1-1; unclear D gene. This CDR3 spans 13 amino acids. The V and J ends lost 5 bases and 1 base respectively, with 8 bases between them. From germline, CDR1 is SEHNR and CDR2 FQNEAQ (reference sequence). In nucleotides, the CDR3 is TGTGCCAGCAGCCCCCCGAGGAACACTGAAGCTTTCTTT. Translating it yields CASSPPRNTEAFF.